These 16 T cell receptor beta chains were all obtained from the same sample, sequenced in a study of T cell clonality in common variable immunodeficiency. The protocol was immunoSEQ multiplex PCR, while the TCRdb copy is restricted to in-frame clones and leaves out a portion. Observed in the sample are tens of thousands of clones, none of them singletons. The sample consisted of peripheral blood mononuclear cells. Receptors were obtained from a person aged 18 to 75 in good health.

This clone was observed many times. The read ends 3 residues early relative to the CDR3; the germline J gene fills the gap. The chain has TRBV20-1 and TRBJ1-2, with D possibly TRBD1 on 6 matching bases. Trimming left V 3 bases short and J 4 bases short, with 9 bases between. The CDR3 covers 12 residues. The germline gives CDR1 DFQATT, CDR2 SNEGSKA (reference sequence). The sequenced part of the CDR3 DNA is TGCAGTGCTAGTGAGGACAGCTATGGC. This gives the protein CSASEDSYG. From start to end, the CDR3 is CSASEDSYGYTF.

In its sample, this clone was seen many times. The read ends 3 residues early relative to the CDR3; the germline J gene fills the gap. The chain uses TRBV14 and TRBJ1-6; TRBD1 agrees at 8 bases. Germline CDR1 SGHDN, CDR2 FVKESK. V lost 1 base and J lost 6; bases outside the gene matches: 5. CDR3 length equals 16 residues. Here the CDR3 reads CASSQVTGVGNSPLHF. The part of the CDR3 DNA that was read is TGTGCCAGCAGCCAAGTGACAGGGGTTGGTAATTCACCC. Complete variable domain (other parts from reference TRBV14 and TRBJ1-6): EAGVTQFPSHSVIEKGQTVTLRCDPISGHDNLYWYRRVMGKEIKFLLHFVKESKQDESGMPNNRFLAERTGGTYSTLKVQPAELEDSGVYFCASSQVTGVGNSPLHFGNGTRLTVT.

This clone was recorded many times. The CDR3 protein is CSASRETGGNQPQHF. The sequenced part of the CDR3 DNA is TGCAGTGCTAGTAGGGAGACAGGGGGCAATCAGCCC. The chain carries TRBV20-1 and TRBJ1-5; 8 bases fit TRBD1. The read is 3 residues too short to cover the CDR3 end, so that end is filled in from the germline J gene. The CDR3 loop spans 15 amino acids. V lost 3 bases and J lost 2; bases outside the gene matches: 6. Germline CDR1 reads DFQATT; CDR2 reads SNEGSKA (reference sequence).

This clone was observed many times. Read sequence stops 3 residues before the CDR3 end, and the germline J gene provides the missing end. The V and J genes are TRBV20-1 and TRBJ1-2, with a possible D match to TRBD1 (5 bases). This CDR3 has 13 residues. V was pared by 0 bases and J by 4 bases, with 9 bases between. Germline CDR1 is DFQATT and CDR2 is SNEGSKA (reference sequence). This CDR3 is CSARDWQGYGYTF. Partial CDR3 DNA: TGCAGTGCTAGAGATTGGCAGGGCTATGGC.

At least ten counts were recorded for this clone. The sequence runs out 3 residues before the end of the CDR3; the remainder is reconstructed from the germline J gene. The genes are TRBV20-1 and TRBJ2-2, with D perhaps TRBD2 (5 bases). Between the trimmed V and J ends, which lost 1 base and 4 bases, there was a span of 13 bases. The germline CDR1 and CDR2 sequences are DFQATT and SNEGSKA (reference sequence). This CDR3 has 15 residues. CDR3 bases read: TGCAGTGCTAGAGCGGGGTATTGGGGCACCGGGGAG. Amino acids: CSARAGYWGTGE. From start to end, the CDR3 is CSARAGYWGTGELFF.

This clone appeared many times. The read falls 3 residues short of the CDR3 end, and the missing part is taken from the germline J gene. This chain links TRBV19 with TRBJ2-1; D perhaps matches TRBD2 (7 bases). Germline CDR1 reads LNHDA; CDR2 reads SQIVND (reference sequence). This CDR3 has 18 residues. V lost 3 bases, J lost 9 bases, and 27 bases lay in between. The DNA read from the CDR3 is TGTGCCAGTAGTATGGGTTTACAGGGTGGGGGGGCCATCATTGAG. As protein: CASSMGLQGGGAIIE. The entire CDR3 reads CASSMGLQGGGAIIEQFF.

Comment on this clone: The CDR3 end lies 3 residues beyond the end of the read and is filled in from the germline J gene. This chain uses TRBV19 with TRBJ1-4; D not certain. The germline CDR1 and CDR2 sequences are LNHDA and SQIVND (reference sequence). The CDR3 sequence is 14 residues long. The CDR3 protein is CASSIVNNAEELFF. The CDR3 bases that were read are TGTGCCAGTAGTATAGTAAACAACGCAGAAGAA.

The sample holds many counts of this clone. The CDR3 end falls 3 residues outside the read, so it is completed with the germline J gene. The rearrangement links TRBV18 to TRBJ1-1, with 9 bases that match TRBD1. The CDR3 spans 17 residues. Trimming took 1 base from V and 7 from J; bases not matched to a gene: 13. Germline CDR1 KGHSH, CDR2 LQKENI. CDR3 residues: CASSPRGTGGRPFEAFF. The part of the CDR3 DNA that was read is TGTGCCAGCTCACCACGGGGAACAGGGGGCCGACCCTTTGAA.

As concerns this clone: The read comes to an end 3 residues before the CDR3 does, leaving the germline J gene to fill in the end. The V and J genes are TRBV20-1 and TRBJ1-2; the match to TRBD1 covers 8 bases. The length of the CDR3 is 14 residues. CDR1 is DFQATT and CDR2 is SNEGSKA in the germline V gene (reference sequence). The covered CDR3 bases are TGCAGTGCTAGACCGGGACAGGCCAAGGAGACC. It codes for CSARPGQAKET. The full CDR3 protein reads CSARPGQAKETYTF.

This clone was seen at least ten times. The missing CDR3 end, 3 residues past where the read stops, is filled in from the germline J gene. The chain combines TRBV30 with TRBJ2-5; 8 bases agree with TRBD2. Germline-derived CDR1 and CDR2 are GTSNPN and SVGIG (reference sequence). Unmatched junction bases numbered 5, after V lost 1 base and J lost 4 bases. There are 14 residues in the CDR3. The sequenced part of the CDR3 DNA is TGTGCCTGGAGTGGGGAGCGGGGGCGAGAGACC. Its translation: CAWSGERGRET. The whole CDR3 protein reads CAWSGERGRETQYF. The full variable domain, in which reference TRBV30 and TRBJ2-5 provide the parts outside the CDR3, is SQTIHQWPATLVQPVGSPLSLECTVEGTSNPNLYWYRQAAGRGLQLLFYSVGIGQISSEVPQNLSASRPQDRQFILSSKKLLLSDSGFYLCAWSGERGRETQYFGPGTRLLVL.

This clone has a count of ten or more. Coverage ceases 3 residues before the CDR3 finishes, and the germline J gene fills in the end. The chain joins TRBV6-2 or TRBV6-3 to TRBJ2-5; 9 positions agree with TRBD2. V was clipped by 2 bases and J by 3 bases; unmatched bases: 4. Germline values: CDR1 MNHEY, CDR2 SVGEGT. The CDR3 runs 15 residues. The DNA read from the CDR3 is TGTGCCAGCAGTTACGGGGCTAGCGGGAAAGAGACC. This encodes CASSYGASGKET. The whole CDR3 reads CASSYGASGKETQYF.

This clone was detected many times. One junction end does not reproduce the germline sequence, and a read error may be involved. The DNA ends 3 residues before the CDR3 does, and the rest of the CDR3 is filled in from the germline J gene. The chain uses TRBV29-1 and TRBJ1-1; unclear D gene. CDR1 is SQVTM, CDR2 ANQGSEA, per germline. This CDR3 has 13 amino acids. CDR3 protein: CGVAVAPNTEAFF. Partial CDR3 DNA: TGCGGCGTTGCAGTTGCACCGAACACTGAA.

This clone was seen repeatedly, ten times or more. The sequenced CDR3 bases are TGCGCCAGCAGCTTGGAACAGGGGGCGCGTCTGGGC. Protein: CASSLEQGARLG. The whole CDR3 is CASSLEQGARLGYTF. The chain uses TRBV5-1 and TRBJ1-2; 9 bases are shared with TRBD1. The CDR3 end lies 3 residues beyond the end of the read and is filled in from the germline J gene. Germline lookup yields CDR1 SGHRS and CDR2 YFSETQ. There are 15 residues in the CDR3.

This clone was seen only a few times. The read gets to within 3 residues of the CDR3 end, and the germline J gene fills in the rest. The V gene is TRBV19, the J gene TRBJ1-6; tentatively, D is TRBD1 (5 bases). The CDR3 has 15 amino acids. The V end was cut by 4 bases, the J end by 7 bases, with 14 bases between. CDR1 and CDR2 (germline): LNHDA, SQIVND (reference sequence). The CDR3 sequence: CASSTGQGANSPLHF. The sequenced part of the CDR3 DNA is TGTGCCAGTAGTACAGGTCAGGGAGCCAATTCACCC.

This clone was recorded many times. This CDR3 reads CASREGGGGAGELFF. Incomplete CDR3 DNA: TGTGCCAGCAGGGAGGGGGGGGGCGGCGCCGGGGAG. The rearrangement links TRBV7-2 to TRBJ2-2, with D possibly matching TRBD2 (7 bases). The read ends 3 residues shy of where the CDR3 ends; the end is completed using the germline J gene. The CDR3 is 15 amino acids. The germline CDR1 and CDR2 sequences are SGHTA and FQGNSA. Trimming pared 6 bases from V and 6 bases from J, leaving 17 bases between.

In this sample, this clone turned up many times. The read comes to an end 3 residues before the CDR3 does, leaving the germline J gene to fill in the end. The genes are TRBV2 and TRBJ1-2, with unresolved D. CDR1 is SNHLY, CDR2 FYNNEI, per germline. The V and J ends lost 3 bases and 3 bases respectively, with 5 bases between them. The CDR3 is 12 residues long. CDR3 DNA, as far as it was read: TGTGCCAGCAGTGACAGTTACTATGGC. It yields the protein CASSDSYYG. The complete CDR3 protein is CASSDSYYGYTF. Based on the CDR3 plus reference TRBV2 and TRBJ1-2, the full variable domain is EPEVTQTPSHQVTQMGQEVILRCVPISNHLYFYWYRQILGQKVEFLVSFYNNEISEKSEIFDDQFSVERPDGSNFTLKIRSTKLEDSAMYFCASSDSYYGYTFGSGTRLTVV.